This entry lists 10 T cell receptor beta chains sequenced from one sample in a study of CD4 T cells in relation to SARS-CoV-2 and coronaviruses (dated by TCRdb to the early 2020s). Libraries were made using the immunoSEQ multiplex PCR assay. TCRdb obtained this table from immuneACCESS and retained in-frame rearrangements with V and J assigned. These tables miss some clones; where compared with another copy, unresolved V genes account for less than half of the shortfall, and the remainder is unexplained. Within this sample are around 70,000 clones, with about 89% of them counted one time only. The top ten clonotypes cover 1.6% of the sample. CD4+ T cells from unexposed donors were collected before the COVID-19 pandemic (2011-2018). Sequences were obtained from memory CD4+ T cells from PBMCs. Interpreted using the paper, the cell subset or site label stands for: memory (non-naive) CD4+ T cells. The receptors stem from a human donor in good health.

The chain recombines TRBV3-1 (or the pseudogene TRBV3-2) with TRBJ1-2; no definite D call. Trimming took off 4 bases at V and 7 bases at J, with 16 bases between the two ends. CDR3 length: 14 amino acids. Germline loops: CDR1 LGHDT, CDR2 YNNKEL (reference sequence). The CDR3 is CASSRVREDGGYTF. CDR3 bases: TGTGCCAGCAGCCGAGTACGGGAGGATGGTGGCTACACCTTC.

The chain carries TRBV24-1 and TRBJ2-1; perhaps TRBD2 as D (5 bases). Trimming removed 2 bases at V and 10 bases at J, with 20 bases between. Germline V gives CDR1 KGHDR, CDR2 SFDVKD. The CDR3 sequence is 16 residues long. CDR3 residues: CATSDSDTGWLGEQFF. CDR3 bases: TGTGCCACCAGTGATTCCGATACGGGGTGGTTGGGAGAGCAGTTCTTC.

The gene calls are TRBV2 and TRBJ2-2; TRBD2 matches at 7 bases. Trimming at V came to 6 bases and at J to 5 bases, leaving 6 bases not matched to a gene. The CDR3 covers 14 residues. Germline V gene data show CDR1 as SNHLY and CDR2 as FYNNEI. In DNA form, the CDR3 reads TGTGCCAGCAGGCCGGGACTATGGACCGGGGAGCTGTTTTTT. Translating gives CASRPGLWTGELFF.

The chain is built from TRBV7-9 and TRBJ1-4; D may be TRBD1 (6 bases). CDR3 length equals 13 residues. V was pared by 7 bases and J by 7 bases, with 13 bases between. From germline, CDR1 is SEHNR and CDR2 FQNEAQ (reference sequence). The CDR3 protein is CASTRQAGEKLFF. CDR3 sequence (DNA): TGTGCCAGCACCCGACAGGCCGGTGAAAAACTGTTTTTT.

The CDR3: CAWRKGSSTDTQYF. For the CDR3, the DNA is TGTGCCTGGAGAAAGGGCAGTAGCACAGATACGCAGTATTTT. The V gene is TRBV30, the J gene TRBJ2-3; D is undetermined. The CDR3 covers 14 residues. The V gene lost 3 bases and the J gene lost 0 bases, with 10 bases spanning the gap. Per germline, CDR1 GTSNPN and CDR2 SVGIG (reference sequence).

The chain carries TRBV10-3 and TRBJ1-3; D is unresolved. Germline V gene lookup returns CDR1 ENHRY and CDR2 SYGVKD. Deletions cut 6 bases from V and 0 bases from J, with 9 bases between. The CDR3 has 14 residues. For the CDR3, the DNA is TGTGCCATCAGCCGACAAGTCTCTGGAAACACCATATATTTT. It translates to CAISRQVSGNTIYF.

The chain uses TRBV10-3 and TRBJ1-1; D is ambiguous. The CDR3 is made up of 13 amino acids. Germline CDR1 and CDR2: ENHRY and SYGVKD. Trimming took off 3 bases at V and 7 bases at J, with 12 bases between the two ends. CDR3 residues: CAISDGAPSEAFF. As DNA, the CDR3 is TGTGCCATCAGTGATGGAGCTCCAAGTGAAGCTTTCTTT.

The chain carries TRBV5-4 and TRBJ2-5; D unresolved. V was pared by 3 bases and J by 7 bases, with 10 bases between. CDR1 SGHNT and CDR2 YYREEE come from the germline V gene (reference sequence). The CDR3 is 12 residues long. The CDR3 sequence is CASSSIGGTQYF. The DNA of the CDR3 is TGTGCCAGCAGCTCTATAGGTGGGACCCAGTACTTC.

The J gene is TRBJ1-6, the V gene TRBV3-1 (or the pseudogene TRBV3-2), with D possibly matching TRBD1 (5 bases). Germline V gene lookup returns CDR1 LGHDT and CDR2 YNNKEL (reference sequence). This CDR3 is 15 amino acids long. V shed 4 bases and J shed 5 bases, with 12 bases lying between them. The CDR3 sequence: CASSPTWGDNSPLHF. CDR3 nucleotides: TGTGCCAGCAGCCCGACCTGGGGGGATAATTCACCCCTCCACTTT.

The chain has TRBV5-5 and TRBJ2-5; 7 nucleotides line up with TRBD1. The germline V gene encodes CDR1 SGHKS and CDR2 YYEKEE (reference sequence). The V gene end was trimmed by 5 bases and the J gene end by 2 bases; junction bases not matched to a gene: 6. The CDR3 extends over 14 amino acids. In DNA, the CDR3 is TGTGCCAGCAGTCTCGACAGGGTACAAGAGACCCAGTACTTC. Translation: CASSLDRVQETQYF.